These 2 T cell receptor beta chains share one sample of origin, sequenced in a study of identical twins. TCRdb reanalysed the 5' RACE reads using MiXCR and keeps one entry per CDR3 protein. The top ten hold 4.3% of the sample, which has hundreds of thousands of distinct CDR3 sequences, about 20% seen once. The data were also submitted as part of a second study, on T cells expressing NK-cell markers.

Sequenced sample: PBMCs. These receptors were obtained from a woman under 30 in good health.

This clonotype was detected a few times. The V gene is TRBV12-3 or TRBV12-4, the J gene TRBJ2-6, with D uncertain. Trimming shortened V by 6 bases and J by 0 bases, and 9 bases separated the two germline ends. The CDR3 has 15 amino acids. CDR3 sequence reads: CASRPTVSGANVLTF. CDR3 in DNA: TGTGCCAGCAGGCCTACAGTCTCTGGGGCCAACGTCCTGACTTTC.

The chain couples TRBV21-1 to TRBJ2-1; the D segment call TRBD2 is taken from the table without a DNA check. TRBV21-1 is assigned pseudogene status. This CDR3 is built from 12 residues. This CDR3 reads CASSITRVEQFF. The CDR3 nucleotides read TGTGCCAGCAGCATCACGCGGGTCGAGCAGTTCTTC.